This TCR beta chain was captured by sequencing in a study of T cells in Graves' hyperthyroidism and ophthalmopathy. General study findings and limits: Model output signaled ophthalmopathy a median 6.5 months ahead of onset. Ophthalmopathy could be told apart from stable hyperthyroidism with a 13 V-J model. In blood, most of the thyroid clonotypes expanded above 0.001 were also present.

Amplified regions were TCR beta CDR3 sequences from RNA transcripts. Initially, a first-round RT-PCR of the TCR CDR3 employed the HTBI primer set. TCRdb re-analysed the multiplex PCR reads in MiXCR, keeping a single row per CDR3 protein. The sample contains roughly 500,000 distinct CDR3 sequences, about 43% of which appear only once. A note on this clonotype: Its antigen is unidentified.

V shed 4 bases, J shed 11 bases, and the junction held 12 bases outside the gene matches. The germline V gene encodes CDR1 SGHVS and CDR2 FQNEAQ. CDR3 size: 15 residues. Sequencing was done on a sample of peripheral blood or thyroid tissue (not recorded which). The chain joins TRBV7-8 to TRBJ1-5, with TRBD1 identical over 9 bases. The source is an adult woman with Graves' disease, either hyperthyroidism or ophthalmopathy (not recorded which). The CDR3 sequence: CASSSLGTGKEAQHF. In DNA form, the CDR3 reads TGTGCCAGCAGCTCCCTAGGGACAGGGAAAGAGGCCCAGCATTTT.